The 3 T cell receptor beta chains presented below share a single source sample, sequenced in a study of cytomegalovirus exposure and HLA in healthy donors. Primers: 60 Vbeta forward and 13 Jbeta reverse. Clones were read by immunoSEQ multiplex PCR, and TCRdb kept only the in-frame ones, dropping some. Of around 92,000 clones listed, around 79% were seen once; the top ten hold under 3%. The sequencing input was PBMCs. The receptors originated from a female donor in good health and CMV-seropositive.

The chain carries TRBV9 and TRBJ2-7; possibly TRBD2 for D (5 bases). Trimming cost V 2 bases and J 0 bases, with 12 bases left between them. The CDR3 is 15 amino acids. Germline CDR1 reads SGDLS; CDR2 reads YYNGEE. The CDR3 DNA reads TGTGCCAGCAGCGTTAATCCGGGAAGCTCCTACGAGCAGTACTTC. Translated, it gives CASSVNPGSSYEQYF.

The chain links TRBV4-1 to TRBJ2-7; D call uncertain. The CDR3 totals 13 residues. CDR1 and CDR2 (germline): MGHRA, YSYEKL. Trimming cost V 2 bases and J 2 bases, with 7 bases left between them. The CDR3 sequence: CASSQPGTYEQYF. CDR3 sequence (DNA): TGCGCCAGCAGCCAACCGGGTACCTACGAGCAGTACTTC.

The chain combines TRBV14 with TRBJ2-2; D may be TRBD1 (6 bases). The CDR3 is 16 residues long. Germline CDR1 reads SGHDN; CDR2 reads FVKESK. V lost 0 bases and J 4 bases, leaving 12 bases between the germline ends. CDR3 in amino acids: CASSQDLVGGTGELFF. For the CDR3, the DNA is TGTGCCAGCAGCCAAGACCTAGTAGGGGGCACCGGGGAGCTGTTTTTT. Based on the CDR3 plus reference TRBV14 and TRBJ2-2, the full variable domain is EAGVTQFPSHSVIEKGQTVTLRCDPISGHDNLYWYRRVMGKEIKFLLHFVKESKQDESGMPNNRFLAERTGGTYSTLKVQPAELEDSGVYFCASSQDLVGGTGELFFGEGSRLTVL.